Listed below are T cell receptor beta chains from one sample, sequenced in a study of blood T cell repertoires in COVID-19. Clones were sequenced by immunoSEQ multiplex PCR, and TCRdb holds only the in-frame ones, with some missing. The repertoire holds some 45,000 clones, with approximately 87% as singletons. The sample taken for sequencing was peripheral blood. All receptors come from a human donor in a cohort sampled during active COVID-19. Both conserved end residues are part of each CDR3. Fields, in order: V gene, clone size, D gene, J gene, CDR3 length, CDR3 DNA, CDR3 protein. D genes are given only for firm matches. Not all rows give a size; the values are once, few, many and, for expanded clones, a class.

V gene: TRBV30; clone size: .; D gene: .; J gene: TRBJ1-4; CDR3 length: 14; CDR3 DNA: TGTGCCTGGAGAGCCCAGGGAAGTGGAGAAAAACTGTTTTTT; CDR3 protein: CAWRAQGSGEKLFF
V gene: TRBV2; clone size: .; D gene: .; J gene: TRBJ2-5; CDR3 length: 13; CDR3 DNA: TGTGCCAGCAGTGAGGTACGGGAAGAGACCCAGTACTTC; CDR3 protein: CASSEVREETQYF
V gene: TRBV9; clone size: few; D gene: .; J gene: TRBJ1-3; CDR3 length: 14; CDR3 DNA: TGTGCCAGCAGCGCGGGGGGCTCTGGAAACACCATATATTTT; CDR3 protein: CASSAGGSGNTIYF
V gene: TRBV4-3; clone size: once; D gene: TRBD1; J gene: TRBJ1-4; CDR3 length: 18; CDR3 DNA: TGCGCCAGCAGCCAAGTTGGCAGGGGGGTTGCAACTAATGAAAAACTGTTTTTT; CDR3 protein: CASSQVGRGVATNEKLFF
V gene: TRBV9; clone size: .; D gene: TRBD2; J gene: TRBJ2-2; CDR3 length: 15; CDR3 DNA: TGTGCCAGCAGCGGAGGCGGGGGGGCCGCCGGGGAGCTGTTTTTT; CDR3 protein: CASSGGGGAAGELFF
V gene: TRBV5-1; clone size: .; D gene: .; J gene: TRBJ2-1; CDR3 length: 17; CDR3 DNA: TGCGCCAGCAGCTTGGCCGAGTACCTAAACTCCTACAATGAGCAGTTCTTC; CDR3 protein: CASSLAEYLNSYNEQFF
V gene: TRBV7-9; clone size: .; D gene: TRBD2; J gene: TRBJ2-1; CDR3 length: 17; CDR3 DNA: TGTGCCAGCAGCCCCGGGGCGACTAGCGGGGGGGACAATGAGCAGTTCTTC; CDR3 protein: CASSPGATSGGDNEQFF
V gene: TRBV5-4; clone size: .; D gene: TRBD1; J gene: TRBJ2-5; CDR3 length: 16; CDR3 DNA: TGTGCCAGCGGACTTACTAACAGGGGAATGGGTGAGACCCAGTACTTC; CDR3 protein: CASGLTNRGMGETQYF
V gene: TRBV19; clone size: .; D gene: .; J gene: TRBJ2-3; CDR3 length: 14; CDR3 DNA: TGTGCCAGTGGGACTTTCACTAGCACAGATACGCAGTATTTT; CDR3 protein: CASGTFTSTDTQYF
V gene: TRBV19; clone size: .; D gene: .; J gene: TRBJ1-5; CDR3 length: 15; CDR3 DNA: TGTGCCAGTAGTCTTGGCAGGGGTATCAGTCAGCCCCAGCATTTT; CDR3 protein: CASSLGRGISQPQHF
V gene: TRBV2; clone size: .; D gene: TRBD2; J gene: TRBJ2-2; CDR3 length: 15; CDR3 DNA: TGTGCCAGCCAACTAGCGGGGGCGAACACCGGGGAGCTGTTTTTT; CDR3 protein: CASQLAGANTGELFF
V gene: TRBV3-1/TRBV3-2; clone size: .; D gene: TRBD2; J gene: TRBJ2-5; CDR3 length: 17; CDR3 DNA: TGTGCCAGCAGCACTCTCGGGGGGAACGGTGAACAAGAGACCCAGTACTTC; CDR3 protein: CASSTLGGNGEQETQYF
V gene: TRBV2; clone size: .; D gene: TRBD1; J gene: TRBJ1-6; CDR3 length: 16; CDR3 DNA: TGTGCCAGCAGGGGGACAGCTAGCTCCTATAATTCACCCCTCCACTTT; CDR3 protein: CASRGTASSYNSPLHF
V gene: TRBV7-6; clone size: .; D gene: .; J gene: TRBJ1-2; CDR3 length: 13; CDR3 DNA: TGTGCCAGCAGTTTCTACCGGGGGACTGGCTACACCTTC; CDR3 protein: CASSFYRGTGYTF
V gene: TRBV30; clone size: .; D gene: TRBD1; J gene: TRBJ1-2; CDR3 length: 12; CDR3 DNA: TGTGCCCTTCAGGGGGCTGCGGGGGGCTACACCTTC; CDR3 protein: CALQGAAGGYTF
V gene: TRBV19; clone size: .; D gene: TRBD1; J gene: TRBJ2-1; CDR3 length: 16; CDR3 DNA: TGTGCCAGTAGTATCTGGGGGACAGCGCTGACTAATGAGCAGTTCTTC; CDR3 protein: CASSIWGTALTNEQFF
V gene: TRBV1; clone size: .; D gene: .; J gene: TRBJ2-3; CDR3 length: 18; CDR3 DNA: TGCACCAGCAGCCTAGAGGGGTTAGGCGGGGGAGGCACAGATACGCAGTATTTT; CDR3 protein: CTSSLEGLGGGGTDTQYF
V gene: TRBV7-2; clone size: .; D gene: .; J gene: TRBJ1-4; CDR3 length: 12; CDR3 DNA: TGTGCCAGCAGCTTACCAGGGTCAAAACTGTTTTTT; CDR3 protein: CASSLPGSKLFF
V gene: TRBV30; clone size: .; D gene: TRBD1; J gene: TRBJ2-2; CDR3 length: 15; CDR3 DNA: TGTGCCTGGAGACCGGGACAGGGGCCCACCGGGGAGCTGTTTTTT; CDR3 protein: CAWRPGQGPTGELFF
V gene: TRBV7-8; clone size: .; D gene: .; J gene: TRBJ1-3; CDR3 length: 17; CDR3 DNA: TGTGCCAGCACCCCGACCCAGGGCGTCCTCTCTGGAAACACCATATATTTT; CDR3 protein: CASTPTQGVLSGNTIYF
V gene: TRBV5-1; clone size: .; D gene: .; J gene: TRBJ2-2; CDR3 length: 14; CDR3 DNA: TGCGCCAGCAGCTTAAGGGGGTCGGCCGGGGAGCTGTTTTTT; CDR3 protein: CASSLRGSAGELFF
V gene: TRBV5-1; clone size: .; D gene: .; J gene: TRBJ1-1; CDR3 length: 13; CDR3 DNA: TGCGCCAGCAGCCTAGGAGTGAACACTGAAGCTTTCTTT; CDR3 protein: CASSLGVNTEAFF